Given below is one T cell receptor (beta chain) in context. This sample stems from a study of T-cell reconstitution after alpha-beta-depleted transplantation in children. The CDR3 spans 13 residues. CDR1 and CDR2 from the germline V gene are DFQATT and SNEGSKA (reference sequence). Trimming cost V 5 bases and J 0 bases, with 8 bases left between them. Unique molecular identifiers were used to barcode this TCRbeta library. TCRdb used MiXCR to reprocess the PCR reads, holding one entry per CDR3 protein. The sample records about 400,000 distinct CDR3 sequences, about a fifth being singletons. This clonotype was sampled from a human donor who donated a stem cell graft to a child with acute myeloid leukemia. The chain recombines TRBV20-1 with TRBJ2-1, with D possibly matching TRBD1 (5 bases). This sample comprised PBMCs from the stem cell graft donor, obtained from the stem cell graft. The DNA for the CDR3 is TGCAGTGCTGACAGCGACTCCTACAATGAGCAGTTCTTC. Its translation: CSADSDSYNEQFF.